The sequence of this T cell receptor (beta chain) was determined in a study of beta chain features in type 1 diabetes. The study reverse transcribed the entire isolated RNA, so it sequenced expressed TCRB transcripts. Produced via immunoSEQ multiplex PCR; TCRdb's table is partial and in-frame only. The table shows more than 550,000 clones, with over 11% occurring only once. Each of the sorted populations had a purity greater than 95%. General observations from the study: All four CD4+ subsets from Type 1 diabetes patients carried moderately but significantly shorter TCRB CDR3s.

Note on this clone: What it recognizes is unknown. This sample includes further DNA sequences coding for the same CDR3.

This CDR3 has 13 amino acids. CDR1 is MNHEY and CDR2 is SVGAGI in the germline V gene. The V gene lost 0 bases and the J gene lost 8 bases, with 7 bases spanning the gap. The sample taken for sequencing was naive CD4+ T cells from blood. The clonotype comes from a man younger than 30 with type 1 diabetes. The chain recombines TRBV6-5 with TRBJ1-4; D remains ambiguous. CDR3 loop: CASSYSGQEKLFF. In DNA form, the CDR3 reads TGTGCCAGCAGTTACTCTGGGCAGGAAAAACTGTTTTTT.